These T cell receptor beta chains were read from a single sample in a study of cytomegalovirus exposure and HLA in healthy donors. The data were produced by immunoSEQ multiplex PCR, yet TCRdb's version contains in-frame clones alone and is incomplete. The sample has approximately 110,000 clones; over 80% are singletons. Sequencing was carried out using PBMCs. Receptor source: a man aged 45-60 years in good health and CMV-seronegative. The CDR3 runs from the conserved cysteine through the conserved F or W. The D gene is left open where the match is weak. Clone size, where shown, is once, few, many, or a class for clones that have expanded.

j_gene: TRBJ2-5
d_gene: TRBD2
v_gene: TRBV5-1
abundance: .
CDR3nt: TGCGCCAGCAGCTTGGCCGGGGGGGGAGAGACCCAGTACTTC
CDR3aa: CASSLAGGGETQYF

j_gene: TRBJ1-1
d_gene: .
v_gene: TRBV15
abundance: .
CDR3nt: TGTGCCACCAGTCTGGCGGCGCCAGAAAAAGAAGCTTTCTTT
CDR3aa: CATSLAAPEKEAFF

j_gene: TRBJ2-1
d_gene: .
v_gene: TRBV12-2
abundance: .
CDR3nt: TGTGCAAGTCGCTTAGCGCGTTTTGCGTCCCTCCTCGGGGTGCGAAACGATGAGCAGTTCTTC
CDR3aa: CASRLARFASLLGVRNDEQFF

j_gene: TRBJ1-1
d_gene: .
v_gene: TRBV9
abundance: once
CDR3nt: TGTGCCAGCAGCGTCTCTCCGAGGGGACAAGGCACTGAAGCTTTCTTT
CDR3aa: CASSVSPRGQGTEAFF

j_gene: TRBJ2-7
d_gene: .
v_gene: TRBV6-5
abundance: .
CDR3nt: TGTGCCAGCGCTAAATGGGACAAAGCCTACGAGCAGTACTTC
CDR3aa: CASAKWDKAYEQYF

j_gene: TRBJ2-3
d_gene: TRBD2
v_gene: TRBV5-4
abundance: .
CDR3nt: TGTGCCAGCACCGAGGGACTAGCGATCACAGATACGCAGTATTTT
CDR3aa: CASTEGLAITDTQYF

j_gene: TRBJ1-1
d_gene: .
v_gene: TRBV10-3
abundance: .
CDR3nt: TGTGCCATCAGTCCCAGGGAGGCGAACACTGAAGCTTTCTTT
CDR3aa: CAISPREANTEAFF

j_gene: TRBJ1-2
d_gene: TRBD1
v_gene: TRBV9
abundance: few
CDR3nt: TGTGCCAGCAACGGTTACGGGACAGGGATTGTATTC
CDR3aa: CASNGYGTGIVF

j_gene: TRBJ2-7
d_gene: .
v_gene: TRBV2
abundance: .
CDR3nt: TGTGCCAGCAGTCCCTACTACGAGCAGTACTTC
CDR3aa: CASSPYYEQYF

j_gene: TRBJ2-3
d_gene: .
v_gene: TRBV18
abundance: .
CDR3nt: TGTGCCAGCTCTATCGGGGGCACAGATACGCAGTATTTT
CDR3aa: CASSIGGTDTQYF

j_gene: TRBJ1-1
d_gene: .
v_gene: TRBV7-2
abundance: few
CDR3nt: TGTGCCAGCAGCTTAGATGTAGGAGCCATGAACACTGAAGCTTTCTTT
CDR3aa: CASSLDVGAMNTEAFF

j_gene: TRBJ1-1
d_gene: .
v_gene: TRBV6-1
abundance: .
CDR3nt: TGTGCCAGCAGTAGAAGGGGAACTGAAGCTTTCTTT
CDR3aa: CASSRRGTEAFF

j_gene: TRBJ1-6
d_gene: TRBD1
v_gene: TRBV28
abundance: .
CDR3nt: TGTGCCAGCAGGGAAAGGGACAGCATTGGGGCACCCCTCCACTTT
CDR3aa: CASRERDSIGAPLHF

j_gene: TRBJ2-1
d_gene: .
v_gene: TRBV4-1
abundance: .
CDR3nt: TGCGCCAGCAGCCAACAGGGGCAGTCCTACAATGAGCAGTTCTTC
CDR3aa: CASSQQGQSYNEQFF

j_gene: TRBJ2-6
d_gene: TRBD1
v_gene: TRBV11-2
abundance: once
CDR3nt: TGTGCCAGCTTCACCATCCGGACAGGACTCTCTGGGGCCAACGTCCTGACTTTC
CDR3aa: CASFTIRTGLSGANVLTF

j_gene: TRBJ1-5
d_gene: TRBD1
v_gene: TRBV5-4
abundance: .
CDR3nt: TGTGCCAGCAGCCTACAGGGGAATCAGCCCCAGCATTTT
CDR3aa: CASSLQGNQPQHF

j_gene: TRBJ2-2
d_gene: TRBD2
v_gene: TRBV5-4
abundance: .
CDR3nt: TGTGCCAGCAGCGCCCAAACTAGCGGGGCCACCGGGGAGCTGTTTTTT
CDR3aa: CASSAQTSGATGELFF

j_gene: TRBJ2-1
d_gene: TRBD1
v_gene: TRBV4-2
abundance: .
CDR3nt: TGTGCCAGCAGCCAAGGACAGGGGGGTTACAATGAGCAGTTCTTC
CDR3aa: CASSQGQGGYNEQFF

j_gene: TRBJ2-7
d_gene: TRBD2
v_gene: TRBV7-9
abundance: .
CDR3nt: TGTTCCAGCAGCTTAGGTCAGCAGCGGGAGTCCTTACGCGACGAGCAGTACTTC
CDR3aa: CSSSLGQQRESLRDEQYF

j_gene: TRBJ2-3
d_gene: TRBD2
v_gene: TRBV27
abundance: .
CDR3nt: TGTGCCAGCAGTCGTTTCGGGACTAGCGGGGGGGAGTTCAGGTTGGATACGCAGTATTTT
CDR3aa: CASSRFGTSGGEFRLDTQYF

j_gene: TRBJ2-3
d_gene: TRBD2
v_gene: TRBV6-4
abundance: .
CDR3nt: TGTGCCAGCAGGGCACTAGCGGGAGTAGACGCAGATACGCAGTATTTT
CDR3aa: CASRALAGVDADTQYF

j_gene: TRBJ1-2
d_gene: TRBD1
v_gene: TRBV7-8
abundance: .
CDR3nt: TGTGCCAGCAGCTGGGGGGACAGAAGCTATGGCTACACCTTC
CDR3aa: CASSWGDRSYGYTF

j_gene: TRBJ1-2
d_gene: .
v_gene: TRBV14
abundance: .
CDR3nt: TGTGCCAGCAGCCAAGTCAGGGCCTATGGCTACACCTTC
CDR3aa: CASSQVRAYGYTF

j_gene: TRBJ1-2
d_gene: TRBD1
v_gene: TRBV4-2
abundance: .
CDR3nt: TGTGCCAGCTTTTCGGGACAGGGGTTGGTAGGCTACACCTTC
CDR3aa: CASFSGQGLVGYTF

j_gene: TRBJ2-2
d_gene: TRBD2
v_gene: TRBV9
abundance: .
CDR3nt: TGTGCCAGCAGCGTAGGGGAGCGGGATTACACCGGGGAGCTGTTTTTT
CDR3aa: CASSVGERDYTGELFF

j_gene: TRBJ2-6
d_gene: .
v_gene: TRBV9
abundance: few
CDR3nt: TGTGCCAGCAGCTCCCGGACGGAAGGGGTCACTGGGGCCAACGTCCTGACTTTC
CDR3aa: CASSSRTEGVTGANVLTF

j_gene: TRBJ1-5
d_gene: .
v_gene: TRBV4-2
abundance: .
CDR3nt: TGTGCCAGCAGCCAAGACCTGAATCAGCCCCAGCATTTT
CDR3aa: CASSQDLNQPQHF

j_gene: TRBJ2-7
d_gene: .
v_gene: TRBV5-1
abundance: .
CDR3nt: TGCGCCAGCAGCACACAGGGTTCCTACGAGCAGTACTTC
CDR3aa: CASSTQGSYEQYF